Listed here are 32 T cell receptor beta chains from one sample, sequenced in a study of T cells in Graves' hyperthyroidism and ophthalmopathy. Amplified regions were TCR beta CDR3 sequences from RNA transcripts. The study used the HTBI primer set for a first-round RT-PCR of the TCR CDR3. TCRdb itself ran the multiplex PCR reads through MiXCR, one entry per CDR3 protein. Counted here are 300,000 to 500,000 distinct CDR3 sequences, roughly 13% occurring once; the ten biggest clones make up approximately 29%. The sample taken for sequencing was blood. These receptors originate from a man aged 50-60 years with Graves' ophthalmopathy.

This clonotype was counted ten times or more. CDR3 DNA: TGTGCCAGCAGTGATATGGGAAACGATCAGCCCCAGCATTTT. Its translation is CASSDMGNDQPQHF. V is TRBV2 and J is TRBJ1-5, with no clear D. Germline V lookup: CDR1 SNHLY, CDR2 FYNNEI. This CDR3 has 14 residues. V lost 3 bases and J lost 5, with 11 bases in between.

This clonotype has at least ten counts. The chain employs TRBV29-1 and TRBJ1-3, with D unclear. The CDR3 contains 11 residues. Germline loops: CDR1 SQVTM, CDR2 ANQGSEA. The CDR3 spells CSASSGNTIYF. The CDR3 nucleotides are TGCAGTGCTAGTTCCGGAAACACCATATATTTT.

This clonotype was counted at least ten times. The chain employs TRBV12-3 or TRBV12-4 and TRBJ2-3; 12 bases map to TRBD2. The CDR3 runs to 15 residues. V was pared by 6 bases and J by 8 bases, with 9 bases of the junction left unmatched. The CDR3 DNA is TGTGCCAGCAGCTCCGGGACTAGCGGGTCTGGTACGCAGTATTTT. Translation gives CASSSGTSGSGTQYF.

The gene calls are TRBV7-3 and TRBJ2-3, with D maybe TRBD2 (6 bases). The V gene's germline CDR1 is SGHTA and CDR2 FQGTGA. Trimming removed 5 bases at V and 1 base at J, with 19 bases between. The CDR3 sequence is 17 residues long. DNA of the CDR3: TGTGCCAGCAGCCCTCTACCCAGGGACTCGGGCACAGATACGCAGTATTTT. This gives the protein CASSPLPRDSGTDTQYF.

This clonotype was recorded at least ten times. The chain combines TRBV15 with TRBJ2-1, with TRBD2 identical over 8 bases. V lost 1 base to trimming and J lost 6 bases; unmatched junction nucleotides: 5. Germline loops: CDR1 LNHNV, CDR2 YYDKDF (reference sequence). CDR3 length: 15 residues. The CDR3 reads CATSRAGGRFNEQFF. CDR3 DNA sequence: TGTGCCACCAGCAGAGCGGGAGGGAGGTTCAATGAGCAGTTCTTC.

This clonotype was observed many times. The rearrangement joins TRBV7-9 to TRBJ2-5; maybe TRBD2 (7 bases). Germline V CDR1 and CDR2: SEHNR, FQNEAQ (reference sequence). V was shortened by 4 bases and J by 5 bases, with 11 bases between the two germline ends. The CDR3 runs 13 residues. The chain's CDR3 is CASSWGRGETQYF. In nucleotides, the CDR3 is TGTGCCAGCAGCTGGGGGAGGGGGGAGACCCAGTACTTC.

This clonotype was detected ten times or more. The J gene is TRBJ2-1, the V gene TRBV5-1, with 13 nucleotides matching TRBD2. Germline V lookup: CDR1 SGHRS, CDR2 YFSETQ. The CDR3 contains 15 residues. V trimming: 2 bases; J trimming: 7 bases; junction bases outside the gene matches: 3. The DNA for the CDR3 is TGCGCCAGCAGCTTTACTAGCGGGAGGGTTAATGAGCAGTTCTTC. Translation gives CASSFTSGRVNEQFF. Together with reference TRBV5-1 and TRBJ2-1, the CDR3 gives the full variable domain: KAGVTQTPRYLIKTRGQQVTLSCSPISGHRSVSWYQQTPGQGLQFLFEYFSETQRNKGNFPGRFSGRQFSNSRSEMNVSTLELGDSALYLCASSFTSGRVNEQFFGPGTRLTVL.

Comments on this clonotype: This could be a read error, since a much larger clone is one nucleotide away. This chain joins TRBV18 and TRBJ2-7; TRBD2 aligns across 8 bases. This CDR3 comprises 15 residues. Germline CDR1 reads KGHSH; CDR2 reads LQKENI. With V trimmed by 8 bases and J by 2 bases, 11 bases remained unmatched. CDR3 sequence: CASPTTGTRAYEQYF. CDR3 nucleotide sequence: TGTGCCAGCCCAACAACCGGGACTAGGGCCTACGAGCAGTACTTC.

This clonotype appeared many times. The chain recombines TRBV20-1 with TRBJ2-5; possible D gene TRBD2, 6 bases. This CDR3 contains 13 residues. Trimming stripped 5 bases from V and 1 base from J, with 11 bases between. The germline V gene encodes CDR1 DFQATT and CDR2 SNEGSKA (reference sequence). The CDR3 here is CSASGLLQETQYF. In DNA, the CDR3 is TGCAGTGCTTCCGGACTACTCCAAGAGACCCAGTACTTC.

The sample holds many counts of this clonotype. This chain joins TRBV30 and TRBJ2-3; TRBD2 aligns across 13 bases. The CDR3 runs to 15 residues. CDR1 and CDR2 from the germline V gene are GTSNPN and SVGIG (reference sequence). V shed 1 base and J 6 bases; nucleotides not matched to a gene: 4. DNA for the CDR3: TGTGCCTGGAGTGACATGACTAGCGGGAGGGATACGCAGTATTTT. This gives the protein CAWSDMTSGRDTQYF.

This clonotype was observed many times. The gene calls are TRBV5-1 and TRBJ2-3; maybe TRBD1 (6 bases). CDR1 is SGHRS and CDR2 is YFSETQ in the germline V gene. V lost 4 bases and J lost 2, with 11 bases in between. The CDR3 length is 14 residues. In DNA, the CDR3 is TGCGCCAGCAGCGCGGACAGTAACACAGATACGCAGTATTTT. As protein: CASSADSNTDTQYF.

The chain employs TRBV14 and TRBJ2-7; 10 nucleotides agree with TRBD2. Germline lookup yields CDR1 SGHDN and CDR2 FVKESK. The CDR3 loop spans 16 amino acids. V gave up 1 base and J gave up 4 bases; unmatched junction bases: 7. The DNA of the CDR3 is TGTGCCAGCAGCCAAGCTGGTAGCGGGAGGTTATACGAGCAGTACTTC. Protein: CASSQAGSGRLYEQYF.

This clonotype was recorded only once. The chain uses TRBV28 and TRBJ2-4; D possibly corresponds to TRBD1 (6 bases). Trimming stripped 4 bases from V and 9 bases from J, with 13 bases between. The CDR3 loop spans 13 amino acids. Germline CDR1 reads MDHEN; CDR2 reads SYDVKM. CDR3 bases: TGTGCCAGCAGTTGGGGGCAGGGGCCCATTCAGTACTTC. It specifies CASSWGQGPIQYF.

This clonotype was detected ten times or more. The J gene is TRBJ2-5, the V gene TRBV28; 9 bases are a match to TRBD1. This CDR3 region has 16 residues. Germline lookup yields CDR1 MDHEN and CDR2 SYDVKM. The V and J ends lost 2 bases and 5 bases, in that order; junction bases with no gene match: 9. This CDR3 is CASSLPGTGYRETQYF. The CDR3 coding sequence is TGTGCCAGCAGTTTACCCGGGACAGGGTATAGGGAGACCCAGTACTTC. The full variable domain, in which reference TRBV28 and TRBJ2-5 provide the parts outside the CDR3, is DVKVTQSSRYLVKRTGEKVFLECVQDMDHENMFWYRQDPGLGLRLIYFSYDVKMKEKGDIPEGYSVSREKKERFSLILESASTNQTSMYLCASSLPGTGYRETQYFGPGTRLLVL.

This chain connects TRBV6-5 to TRBJ2-1; TRBD1 matches at 9 bases. Germline trimming cut 4 bases from V and 5 bases from J; bases unmatched to any gene: 9. Per germline, CDR1 MNHEY and CDR2 SVGAGI. This CDR3 has 16 amino acids. The CDR3 is CASSWSGTGYDNEQFF. The DNA of the CDR3 is TGTGCCAGCAGTTGGTCCGGGACAGGGTATGACAATGAGCAGTTCTTC.

This clonotype was seen ten or more times. The chain has TRBV2 and TRBJ2-1; the match to TRBD2 covers 11 bases. V shed 6 bases and J 0 bases; nucleotides not matched to a gene: 1. The CDR3 covers 15 residues. Germline values: CDR1 SNHLY, CDR2 FYNNEI. The CDR3 region has the DNA TGTGCCAGCAGAGGACTAGCGGGCTCCTACAATGAGCAGTTCTTC. Protein sequence: CASRGLAGSYNEQFF.

This clonotype was counted many times. The chain couples TRBV7-2 to TRBJ2-1; 12 nucleotides align to TRBD2. This CDR3 is 17 amino acids long. Trimming cost V 5 bases and J 9 bases; bases outside gene matches: 14. CDR1 and CDR2 (germline): SGHTA, FQGNSA. The CDR3 sequence: CASSPPTSGRITVEQFF. CDR3 DNA: TGTGCCAGCAGCCCACCGACTAGCGGGAGAATTACGGTTGAGCAGTTCTTC. Together with reference TRBV7-2 and TRBJ2-1, the CDR3 gives the full variable domain: GAGVSQSPSNKVTEKGKDVELRCDPISGHTALYWYRQSLGQGLEFLIYFQGNSAPDKSGLPSDRFSAERTGGSVSTLTIQRTQQEDSAVYLCASSPPTSGRITVEQFFGPGTRLTVL.

V and J are TRBV2 and TRBJ2-1; 10 nucleotides agree with TRBD2. The CDR3 sequence is 15 residues long. Germline V CDR1 and CDR2: SNHLY, FYNNEI. V dropped 4 bases and J dropped 4; count of bases not matched to a gene: 4. CDR3 sequence (DNA): TGTGCCAGCAGTGGCTCGGGACTAGCGTACAATGAGCAGTTCTTC. This encodes CASSGSGLAYNEQFF.

This clonotype has just one count. A read error may be the cause here, since a much bigger clone is one base away. The chain carries TRBV11-2 and TRBJ2-1; D might be TRBD2 (6 bases). The J call is uncertain, as TRBJ2-7 better fits the DNA end. CDR1 is SGHAT and CDR2 is FQNNGV in the germline V gene. This CDR3 has 15 amino acids. The CDR3 loop is CASSRSSGSYNEQYF. CDR3 nucleotides: TGTGCCAGCAGCCGTTCCAGCGGGTCCTACAATGAGCAGTACTTC.

This clonotype was seen repeatedly, ten times or more. At one end the junction does not follow the germline gene, possibly because of a read error. The rearrangement uses TRBV3-1 and TRBJ2-1; 8 positions match TRBD2. CDR1 and CDR2 (germline): LGHDT, YNNKEL (reference sequence). This CDR3 region has 15 residues. CDR3: CANSQDSGTYNEQFF. The CDR3 DNA is TGTGCCAACAGCCAAGATAGCGGGACCTACAATGAGCAGTTCTTC.

This rearrangement joins TRBV7-9 to TRBJ1-1, with unresolved D. CDR1 is SEHNR, CDR2 FQNEAQ, per germline (reference sequence). V was shortened by 1 base and J by 1 base, with 7 bases between the two germline ends. This CDR3 contains 14 residues. The DNA for the CDR3 is TGTGCCAGCAGCTTAGGGCAGCAGAACACTGAAGCTTTCTTT. Amino acids: CASSLGQQNTEAFF.

In its sample, this clonotype was seen many times. The gene calls are TRBV20-1 and TRBJ2-7; 8 nucleotides align to TRBD2. The CDR3 runs to 15 residues. The J segment lost 6 bases and the V segment lost 5 bases, leaving 15 bases of the junction unmatched. Looked up from germline, CDR1 is DFQATT and CDR2 is SNEGSKA (reference sequence). CDR3 sequence (DNA): TGCAGTGCTGCCGCGGGGTCGGCGGGGGGCTCCGAGCAGTACTTC. Its protein is CSAAAGSAGGSEQYF.

The table lists this clonotype with many counts. The chain has TRBV7-6 and TRBJ1-5; possibly TRBD1 for D (5 bases). Germline-derived CDR1 and CDR2 are SGHVS and FNYEAQ. The CDR3 totals 16 residues. The V end was cut by 1 base, the J end by 1 base, with 11 bases between. The CDR3 sequence: CASSLDAGPSNQPQHF. The CDR3 DNA is TGTGCCAGCAGCTTAGACGCGGGGCCAAGCAATCAGCCCCAGCATTTT. Based on the CDR3 plus reference TRBV7-6 and TRBJ1-5, the full variable domain is GAGVSQSPRYKVTKRGQDVALRCDPISGHVSLYWYRQALGQGPEFLTYFNYEAQQDKSGLPNDRFSAERPEGSISTLTIQRTEQRDSAMYRCASSLDAGPSNQPQHFGDGTRLSIL.

This clonotype has more than one count but fewer than ten. The chain joins TRBV29-1 to TRBJ2-7; 8 nucleotides align to TRBD1. This CDR3 comprises 12 residues. Germline lookup yields CDR1 SQVTM and CDR2 ANQGSEA. V lost 4 bases to trimming and J lost 4 bases; unmatched junction nucleotides: 3. CDR3 sequence (DNA): TGCAGCGTTGTAGGGACAGGTTACGAGCAGTACTTC. This codes for CSVVGTGYEQYF.

This clonotype was counted a few times. This chain links TRBV28 with TRBJ2-6; 8 bases align to TRBD1. Germline loops: CDR1 MDHEN, CDR2 SYDVKM. The length of the CDR3 is 16 residues. The junction had 5 bases not matched to a gene; V was cut back by 6 bases and J by 1 base. CDR3 loop: CASSPTGGSGANVLTF. CDR3 sequence (DNA): TGTGCCAGCAGCCCAACAGGGGGGTCTGGGGCCAACGTCCTGACTTTC.

This clonotype was detected ten times or more. The rearrangement joins TRBV13 to TRBJ2-1, with 9 bases aligning to TRBD1. The CDR3 loop spans 15 amino acids. The germline V gene has CDR1 PRHDT and CDR2 FYEKMQ (reference sequence). After removal of 5 bases from V and 6 bases from J, the junction contained 8 bases not matched to a gene. The CDR3 DNA is TGTGCCAGCAGCCCCCGGACAGGGGAAACCAATGAGCAGTTCTTC. It encodes CASSPRTGETNEQFF.

J is TRBJ2-3 and V is TRBV18, with D maybe TRBD1 (5 bases). The CDR3 contains 12 residues. Between the trimmed V and J ends, which lost 2 bases and 6 bases, there was a span of 6 bases. Germline V gene data show CDR1 as KGHSH and CDR2 as LQKENI. The CDR3 bases are TGTGCCAGCTCACCAAAGGGGGATACGCAGTATTTT. Translated, it gives CASSPKGDTQYF.

The gene calls are TRBV10-3 and TRBJ2-3, with TRBD2 as a possible D gene (5 bases). Germline loops: CDR1 ENHRY, CDR2 SYGVKD. The length of the CDR3 is 15 residues. V lost 3 bases to trimming and J lost 4 bases, with 14 bases between them. CDR3 protein: CAISDSGIAADTQYF. CDR3 coding DNA: TGTGCCATCAGTGATTCGGGGATCGCGGCAGATACGCAGTATTTT.

This clonotype was recorded at least ten times. The gene calls are TRBV2 and TRBJ2-7; 13 bases align to TRBD2. This CDR3 region has 15 residues. Germline V gene lookup returns CDR1 SNHLY and CDR2 FYNNEI. V lost 7 bases, J lost 5 bases, and 8 bases stayed unmatched. The CDR3 region has the DNA TGTGCCAGCACCATCGCCGGGACTAGCGGGAACGAGCAGTACTTC. Protein sequence: CASTIAGTSGNEQYF. Filled out from reference TRBV2 and TRBJ2-7, the complete variable domain reads EPEVTQTPSHQVTQMGQEVILRCVPISNHLYFYWYRQILGQKVEFLVSFYNNEISEKSEIFDDQFSVERPDGSNFTLKIRSTKLEDSAMYFCASTIAGTSGNEQYFGPGTRLTVT.

The J gene is TRBJ2-2, the V gene TRBV15; 7 nucleotides align to TRBD2. CDR1 is LNHNV, CDR2 YYDKDF, per germline (reference sequence). This CDR3 spans 17 amino acids. V lost 4 bases, J lost 1 base, and 9 bases stayed unmatched. This chain's CDR3 is CATSKKSSGKNTGELFF. As DNA, the CDR3 is TGTGCCACCAGCAAAAAGTCTAGCGGCAAGAACACCGGGGAGCTGTTTTTT.

This clonotype appeared many times. The rearrangement links TRBV5-4 to TRBJ2-7; TRBD1 matches 12 bases. This CDR3 spans 18 amino acids. Germline assignment: CDR1 SGHNT and CDR2 YYREEE (reference sequence). V shed 3 bases, J shed 7 bases, and the junction held 17 bases outside the gene matches. As DNA, the CDR3 is TGTGCCAGCAGCTCGTCAGATTTACCGGGACAGGGGGCGTGGGAGCAGTACTTC. Its protein is CASSSSDLPGQGAWEQYF.

The rearrangement joins TRBV30 to TRBJ2-2; TRBD2 agrees at 12 bases. The V gene end was trimmed by 2 bases and the J gene end by 7 bases; junction bases not matched to a gene: 5. Germline CDR1 and CDR2: GTSNPN and SVGIG (reference sequence). The CDR3 totals 15 residues. CDR3 sequence: CAWSRLAGAGGELFF. The CDR3, as DNA: TGTGCCTGGAGTCGACTAGCGGGGGCGGGCGGGGAGCTGTTTTTT.